This T cell receptor (beta chain) stems from a study of blood T cell repertoires in COVID-19. The method was immunoSEQ multiplex PCR; TCRdb's version includes in-frame clones alone and lacks a portion of them. The sample shows about 200,000 clones, approximately 86% of them seen only once. Germline CDR1 reads PRHDT; CDR2 reads FYEKMQ (reference sequence). V was trimmed by 5 bases and J by 0 bases, leaving 8 bases between them. The CDR3 loop spans 14 amino acids. Individuals aged about 18 to 89 years were recruited from about two dozen US areas. This TCR was sampled from a woman aged 55 to 70 with acute COVID-19. J is TRBJ2-1 and V is TRBV13; D not certain. Sequencing was performed on PBMCs or T cells enriched from blood (not recorded which). CDR3 bases: TGTGCCAGCAGCCCGGGTAGCTCCTACAATGAGCAGTTCTTC. Amino acid sequence: CASSPGSSYNEQFF.